The rows below give T cell receptor beta chains drawn from one sample of a study of response to subunit inactivated influenza vaccine. TCRdb processed the RT-PCR reads anew with MiXCR; each CDR3 protein has one entry. The table includes approximately 530,000 distinct CDR3 sequences, under 15% detected once. This material consisted of PBMCs from blood, taken 40 to 50 days after vaccination. Receptor source: a man aged 45-60 years who received an inactivated influenza vaccine. Both conserved end residues are part of each CDR3. A D gene is named only where the DNA matches it firmly. Size tells how often a clone was seen (once, few, many) or the class of an expanded clone, and some rows leave it out.

TRBD1	TRBV10-3	NA	TRBJ1-6	TGTGCCATACAGGGGACCCCTTATAATTCACCCCTCCACTTT	CAIQGTPYNSPLHF
TRBD2	TRBV20-1	few	TRBJ2-1	TGCAGTGCTAGGGCCCTAGCGGGAGGTGTAGAGTTCTTC	CSARALAGGVEFF
NA	TRBV9	few	TRBJ1-1	TGTGCCAGCAGCGTAGGGGTGGGGTTGAACACTGAAGCTTTCTTT	CASSVGVGLNTEAFF
NA	TRBV4-2	few	TRBJ2-1	TGTGCCAGCAGCCAAGTTTCGGGAGCTGACTACAATGAGCAGTTCTTC	CASSQVSGADYNEQFF
NA	TRBV20-1	few	TRBJ1-6	TGCAGTGCCACGGGTGGGGTGGGCTATAATTCACCCCTCCACTTT	CSATGGVGYNSPLHF
NA	TRBV6-1	NA	TRBJ2-7	TGTGCCAGCAGTGGCCGCGCGGTCAGCGAGCAGTACTTC	CASSGRAVSEQYF
NA	TRBV5-1	NA	TRBJ2-2	TGCGCCAGCAGCTTTACCGGGTATTCCGGGGAGCTGTTTTTT	CASSFTGYSGELFF
NA	TRBV5-5	few	TRBJ2-3	TGTGCCAGCAGCTTACCGCCCGGGGCCGCAGATACGCAGTATTTT	CASSLPPGAADTQYF
TRBD2	TRBV4-2	NA	TRBJ2-1	TGTGCCAGCAGCCAAGATCTCCTAGCGGGAGCTTACAATGAGCAGTTCTTC	CASSQDLLAGAYNEQFF
NA	TRBV6-6	NA	TRBJ1-6	TGTGCCAGCAGTTACGCCTTCGACCCCCTCCACTTT	CASSYAFDPLHF
NA	TRBV20-1	NA	TRBJ2-3	TGCAGTGCTTACCCCAGACAATACACAGATACGCAGTATTTT	CSAYPRQYTDTQYF
NA	TRBV7-2	few	TRBJ2-4	TGTGCCAGCAGCTCCGGCGGCAGTCAGAACATTCAGTACTTC	CASSSGGSQNIQYF
TRBD2	TRBV9	many	TRBJ2-7	TGTGCCAGCAGCGTAGAGGGTCGGGCGGGACTAGCGGGAGACGAGCAGTACTTC	CASSVEGRAGLAGDEQYF
NA	TRBV6-5	NA	TRBJ2-3	TGTGCCAGCAGTTACGTCGCGGGGAAAACAGATACGCAGTATTTT	CASSYVAGKTDTQYF
NA	TRBV15	many	TRBJ1-4	TGTGCCACCAGCTTGGGGGGGCGATTTGAAAAACTGTTTTTT	CATSLGGRFEKLFF
TRBD2	TRBV4-2	NA	TRBJ2-7	TGTGCCAGCAGGTCCATAGCGGGGGGCCACTACGAGCAGTACTTC	CASRSIAGGHYEQYF
NA	TRBV6-5	many	TRBJ1-1	TGTGCCAGCACTTTCCTAGGAAGCACTGAAGCTTTCTTT	CASTFLGSTEAFF
NA	TRBV5-5	NA	TRBJ1-1	TGTGCCAGCAGCTTGGACACCATCACGAACACTGAAGCTTTCTTT	CASSLDTITNTEAFF
TRBD1	TRBV28	NA	TRBJ1-1	TGTGCCAGTCACCAGGGGGGGAACACTGAAGCTTTCTTT	CASHQGGNTEAFF
NA	TRBV6-1	NA	TRBJ2-7	TGTGCCAGCAGTCCCGGGCTCACCTCCTACGAGCAGTACTTC	CASSPGLTSYEQYF
NA	TRBV29-1	few	TRBJ1-5	TGCAGCGTTGGAGGGGAGAACGGCAATCAGCCCCAGCATTTT	CSVGGENGNQPQHF
NA	TRBV4-3	many	TRBJ2-6	TGCGCCAGCAGCCTCTCCCCTAATTTGGGGGCCAACGTCCTGACTTTC	CASSLSPNLGANVLTF
NA	TRBV4-3	NA	TRBJ1-1	TGCGCCAGCAGCCAAGACCCGAACCTGAACACTGAAGCTTTCTTT	CASSQDPNLNTEAFF